This section outlines one T cell receptor beta chain sequence together with its context. Which antigen it targets is not known. No much larger clone exists at a distance of one base, and base qualities are not known. Libraries were built with the immunoSEQ multiplex PCR assay. TCRdb's version of the immuneACCESS table is confined to in-frame rearrangements and falls short of the full clone set. An unresolved V gene accounts for under half of the shortfall where checked; the remainder is of unknown origin. Within this sample are over 50,000 clones, with about 96% of them counted one time only. In total, the top ten clones hold 0.19% of the sample. This record belongs to a study of technical replicates of blood from a handful of donors (dated 2017 in TCRdb). This clonotype was sampled from a human donor in good health. The sample was T cells isolated from PBMCs.

The nucleotide sequence is given as TGTGCCACCAGCCGCCGTCCCGGGACAGATCCCACAGATACGCAGTATTTT. The translation is CATSRRPGTDPTDTQYF. Rearrangement joined TRBV15 to TRBJ2-3, and 7 junction bases match TRBD1. The germline V gene (reference sequence) specifies LNHNV as CDR1 and YYDKDF as CDR2. Inclusive of the bounding cysteine and phenylalanine, the CDR3 is 17 residues long. Here the CDR3 DNA is all that survives: 51 bases in frame from base 1. Compared with germline, V lacks 5 bases and J lacks 2 bases; bases without a gene match: 13.